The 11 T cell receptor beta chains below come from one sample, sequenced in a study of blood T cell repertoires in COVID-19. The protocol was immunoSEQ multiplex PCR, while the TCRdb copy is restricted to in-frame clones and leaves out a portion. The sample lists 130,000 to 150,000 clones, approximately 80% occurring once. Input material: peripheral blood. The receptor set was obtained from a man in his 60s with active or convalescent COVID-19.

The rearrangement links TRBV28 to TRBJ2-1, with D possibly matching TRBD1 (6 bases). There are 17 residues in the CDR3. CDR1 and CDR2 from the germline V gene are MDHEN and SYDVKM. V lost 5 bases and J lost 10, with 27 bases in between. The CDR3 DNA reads TGTGCCAGCAGTCCTCCTTTAGGGGTGGGGGCGGTGGGGGAGCAGTTCTTC. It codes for CASSPPLGVGAVGEQFF.

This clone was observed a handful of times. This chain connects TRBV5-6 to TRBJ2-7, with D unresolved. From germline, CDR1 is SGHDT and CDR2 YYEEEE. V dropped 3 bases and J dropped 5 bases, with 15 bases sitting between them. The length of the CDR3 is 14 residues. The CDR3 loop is CASSSPPQAHEQYF. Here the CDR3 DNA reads TGTGCCAGCAGCTCCCCTCCCCAGGCCCACGAGCAGTACTTC. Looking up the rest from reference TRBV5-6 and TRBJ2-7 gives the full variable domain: DAGVTQSPTHLIKTRGQQVTLRCSPKSGHDTVSWYQQALGQGPQFIFQYYEEEERQRGNFPDRFSGHQFPNYSSELNVNALLLGDSALYLCASSSPPQAHEQYFGPGTRLTVT.

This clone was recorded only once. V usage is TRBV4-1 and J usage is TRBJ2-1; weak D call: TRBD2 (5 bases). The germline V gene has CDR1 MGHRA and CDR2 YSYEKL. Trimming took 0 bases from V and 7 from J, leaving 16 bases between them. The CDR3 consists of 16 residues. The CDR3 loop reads CASSQDRGNSANEQFF. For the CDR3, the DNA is TGCGCCAGCAGCCAAGATCGGGGAAACAGCGCGAATGAGCAGTTCTTC.

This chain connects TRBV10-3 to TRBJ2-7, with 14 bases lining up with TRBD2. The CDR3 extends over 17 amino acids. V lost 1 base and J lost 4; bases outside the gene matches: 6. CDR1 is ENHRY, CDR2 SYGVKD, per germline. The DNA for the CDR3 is TGTGCCATCAGTGAGTGGGGGACTAGCGGGAGAAGGTACGAGCAGTACTTC. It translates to CAISEWGTSGRRYEQYF.

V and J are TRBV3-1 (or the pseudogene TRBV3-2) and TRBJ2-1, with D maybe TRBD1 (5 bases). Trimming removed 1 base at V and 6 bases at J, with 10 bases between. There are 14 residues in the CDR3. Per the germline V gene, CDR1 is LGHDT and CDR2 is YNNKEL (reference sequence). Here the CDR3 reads CASSQVQGSNEQFF. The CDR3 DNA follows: TGTGCCAGCAGCCAAGTCCAGGGTTCCAATGAGCAGTTCTTC.

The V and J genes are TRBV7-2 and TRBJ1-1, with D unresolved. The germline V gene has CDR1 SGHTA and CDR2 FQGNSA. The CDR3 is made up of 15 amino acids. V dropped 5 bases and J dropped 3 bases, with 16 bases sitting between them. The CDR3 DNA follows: TGTGCCAGCAGCCCCCCCCCTACCTTGGACACTGAAGCTTTCTTT. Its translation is CASSPPPTLDTEAFF.

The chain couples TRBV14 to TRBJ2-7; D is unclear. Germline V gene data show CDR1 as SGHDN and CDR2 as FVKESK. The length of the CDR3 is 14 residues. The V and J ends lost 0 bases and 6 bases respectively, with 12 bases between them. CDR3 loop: CASSQEYGRSEQYF. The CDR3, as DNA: TGTGCCAGCAGCCAAGAGTACGGTAGGAGCGAGCAGTACTTC.

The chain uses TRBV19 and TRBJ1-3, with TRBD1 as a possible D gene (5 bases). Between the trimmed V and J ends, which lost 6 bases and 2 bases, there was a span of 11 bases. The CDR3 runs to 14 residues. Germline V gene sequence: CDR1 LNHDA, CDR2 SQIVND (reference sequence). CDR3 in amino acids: CASSRTSPGNTIYF. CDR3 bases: TGTGCCAGTAGCAGGACATCACCTGGAAACACCATATATTTT.

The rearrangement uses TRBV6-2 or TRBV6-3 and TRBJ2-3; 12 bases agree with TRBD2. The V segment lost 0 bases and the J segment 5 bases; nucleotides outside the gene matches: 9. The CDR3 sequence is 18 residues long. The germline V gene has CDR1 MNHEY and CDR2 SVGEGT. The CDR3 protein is CASSYSREPGLAGDTQYF. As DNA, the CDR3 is TGTGCCAGCAGTTACTCGAGGGAACCGGGACTAGCGGGAGATACGCAGTATTTT.

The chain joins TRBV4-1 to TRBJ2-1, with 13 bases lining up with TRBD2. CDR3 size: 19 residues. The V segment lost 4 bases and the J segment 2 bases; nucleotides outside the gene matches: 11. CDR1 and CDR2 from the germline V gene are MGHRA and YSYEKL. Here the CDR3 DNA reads TGCGCCAGCAGCCGTTCCGGGACTAGCGGGATCTCGCCCTACAATGAGCAGTTCTTC. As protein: CASSRSGTSGISPYNEQFF.

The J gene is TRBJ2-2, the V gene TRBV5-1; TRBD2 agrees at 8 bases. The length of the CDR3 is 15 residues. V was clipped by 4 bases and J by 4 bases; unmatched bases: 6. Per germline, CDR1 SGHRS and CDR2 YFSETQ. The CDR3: CASSAPTSGTGELFF. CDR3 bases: TGCGCCAGCAGCGCTCCTACTAGCGGCACCGGGGAGCTGTTTTTT.